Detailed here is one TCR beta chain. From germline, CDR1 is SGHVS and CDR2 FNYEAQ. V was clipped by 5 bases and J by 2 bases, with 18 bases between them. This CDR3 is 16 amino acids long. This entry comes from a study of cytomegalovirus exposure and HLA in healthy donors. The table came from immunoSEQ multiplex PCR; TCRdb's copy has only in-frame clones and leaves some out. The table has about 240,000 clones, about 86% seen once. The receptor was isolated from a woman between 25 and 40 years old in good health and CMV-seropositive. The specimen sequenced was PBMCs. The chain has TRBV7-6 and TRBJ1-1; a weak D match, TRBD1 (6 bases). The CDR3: CASSTQRWGRNTEAFF. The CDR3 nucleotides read TGTGCCAGCAGCACACAGCGATGGGGGCGCAACACTGAAGCTTTCTTT.